This TCR beta chain was retrieved from a study of response to subunit inactivated influenza vaccine. TCRdb independently ran MiXCR on the RT-PCR reads; one entry per CDR3 protein. The profile shows almost 600,000 distinct CDR3 sequences, about 15% of them singletons. Regarding the study as a whole: Authors suggested each seasonal flu vaccination may recruit only limited numbers of new T cells.

V shed 2 bases and J shed 2 bases, with 8 bases lying between them. The CDR3 length is 14 residues. CDR1 LNHNV and CDR2 YYDKDF come from the germline V gene (reference sequence). Concerning this clonotype itself: The antigen remains undetermined.

Sequences were derived from PBMCs from blood, sampled about 12 days after vaccination. The chain links TRBV15 to TRBJ2-3; D remains unclear. The sequence derives from a man aged 45-65 years who received an inactivated influenza vaccine. The DNA for the CDR3 is TGTGCCACCAGCAGAACTGGCTACACAGATACGCAGTATTTT. This sequence encodes CATSRTGYTDTQYF. The variable domain in full, completed from reference TRBV15 and TRBJ2-3, reads DAMVIQNPRYQVTQFGKPVTLSCSQTLNHNVMYWYQQKSSQAPKLLFHYYDKDFNNEADTPDNFQSRRPNTSFCFLDIRSPGLGDTAMYLCATSRTGYTDTQYFGPGTRLTVL.